The rows below give T cell receptor beta chains drawn from one sample of a study of T cells in Graves' hyperthyroidism and ophthalmopathy. TCRdb processed the multiplex PCR reads anew with MiXCR; each CDR3 protein has one entry. Found here are about 280,000 distinct CDR3 sequences, around 25% of them singletons; the top ten hold approximately 30%. Sequenced: blood. The receptors originated from a middle-aged man with Graves' hyperthyroidism that later progressed to Graves' ophthalmopathy. The CDR3 runs from the conserved cysteine through the conserved F or W. A D gene is named only where the DNA matches it firmly. Clone size, where shown, is once, few, many, or a class for clones that have expanded.

d_gene	v_gene	abundance	j_gene	CDR3aa	CDR3nt
TRBD1	TRBV6-1	many	TRBJ2-7	CANSEPGGYEQYF	TGTGCCAACAGTGAACCAGGGGGCTACGAGCAGTACTTC
.	TRBV20-1	many	TRBJ2-2	CSAPPVAYTGELFF	TGCAGTGCTCCCCCCGTAGCTTACACCGGGGAGCTGTTTTTT
.	TRBV12-3/TRBV12-4	few	TRBJ2-5	CASSLFREEGTQYF	TGTGCCAGCAGTTTATTTCGGGAAGAGGGGACCCAGTACTTC
.	TRBV18	many	TRBJ2-7	CASSPAGSYEQYF	TGTGCCAGCTCACCCGCCGGATCCTACGAGCAGTACTTC
.	TRBV6-2/TRBV6-3	few	TRBJ2-7	CATEGQGGYEQYF	TGTGCCACGGAAGGGCAGGGAGGCTACGAGCAGTACTTC
.	TRBV9	few	TRBJ2-7	CASSVEGSDEQYF	TGTGCCAGCAGCGTGGAGGGGTCAGACGAGCAGTACTTC
.	TRBV27	many	TRBJ1-5	CASAWGRDQPQHF	TGTGCCAGCGCCTGGGGGAGGGATCAGCCCCAGCATTTT
.	TRBV20-1	many	TRBJ2-5	CSASTPRRQETQYF	TGCAGTGCTAGCACCCCAAGGAGACAAGAGACCCAGTACTTC
.	TRBV20-1	many	TRBJ1-2	CSASLWANYGYTF	TGCAGTGCTAGTCTCTGGGCTAACTATGGCTACACCTTC
.	TRBV30	.	TRBJ1-5	CAWVKGERNQPQHF	TGTGCCTGGGTAAAGGGGGAGAGGAATCAGCCCCAGCATTTT
TRBD1	TRBV10-3	.	TRBJ1-2	CAIGTGTGRNGYTF	TGTGCCATCGGAACCGGGACAGGGCGGAATGGCTACACCTTC
.	TRBV24-1	.	TRBJ2-7	CATSDGFSGGQYF	TGTGCCACCAGTGACGGTTTTAGTGGCGGGCAGTACTTC
.	TRBV15	.	TRBJ1-1	CATGRDFTTNTEAFF	TGTGCCACCGGCAGAGATTTTACCACGAACACTGAAGCTTTCTTT
TRBD1	TRBV2	many	TRBJ2-7	CASNDNGDRWTGEQYF	TGTGCCAGCAACGACAACGGGGACAGATGGACTGGCGAGCAGTACTTC
.	TRBV16	many	TRBJ1-1	CASSPRDNTEAFF	TGTGCCAGCAGTCCCCGGGACAACACTGAAGCTTTCTTT
.	TRBV28	.	TRBJ2-7	CASSFRDLFGEQYF	TGTGCCAGCAGTTTTAGGGACCTCTTTGGCGAGCAGTACTTC
.	TRBV2	.	TRBJ1-1	CASLDPNTEAFF	TGTGCCAGTTTGGACCCGAACACTGAAGCTTTCTTT
TRBD1	TRBV24-1	.	TRBJ2-7	CATSASGTGTYEQYF	TGTGCCACCAGTGCATCCGGGACAGGTACCTACGAGCAGTACTTC
.	TRBV11-1	many	TRBJ2-5	CASSLVRDPILGETQYF	TGTGCCAGCAGCTTAGTTAGGGACCCTATTCTCGGAGAGACCCAGTACTTC
.	TRBV6-1	.	TRBJ1-1	CASSEMYREAFF	TGTGCCAGCAGTGAAATGTACAGGGAAGCTTTCTTT
.	TRBV6-5	many	TRBJ2-7	CASSYSSRDYSYEQYF	TGTGCCAGCAGTTACTCCTCCCGGGATTACTCCTACGAGCAGTACTTC
.	TRBV7-8	.	TRBJ1-5	CASTPIGNQPQHF	TGTGCCAGCACCCCTATCGGTAATCAGCCCCAGCATTTT
.	TRBV12-3/TRBV12-4	many	TRBJ1-1	CASSPRTRATEAFF	TGTGCCAGCAGTCCCCGGACTCGGGCAACTGAAGCTTTCTTT
.	TRBV9	many	TRBJ2-5	CASSVSPEKETQYF	TGTGCCAGCAGCGTATCCCCAGAGAAAGAGACCCAGTACTTC